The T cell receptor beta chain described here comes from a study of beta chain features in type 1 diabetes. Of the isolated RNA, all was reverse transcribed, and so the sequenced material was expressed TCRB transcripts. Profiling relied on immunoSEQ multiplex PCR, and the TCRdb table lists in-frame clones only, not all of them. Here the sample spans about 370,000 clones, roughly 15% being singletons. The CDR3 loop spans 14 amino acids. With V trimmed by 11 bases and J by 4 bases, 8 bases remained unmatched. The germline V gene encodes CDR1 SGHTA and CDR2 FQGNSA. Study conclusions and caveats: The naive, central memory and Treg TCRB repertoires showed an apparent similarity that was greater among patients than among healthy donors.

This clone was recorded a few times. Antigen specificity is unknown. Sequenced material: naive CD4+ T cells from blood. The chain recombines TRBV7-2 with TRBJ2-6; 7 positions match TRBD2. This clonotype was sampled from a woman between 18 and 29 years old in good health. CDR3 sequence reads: CALGREPGANVLTF. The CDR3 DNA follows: TGTGCCTTGGGGCGGGAGCCAGGGGCCAACGTCCTGACTTTC. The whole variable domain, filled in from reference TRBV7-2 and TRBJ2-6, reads GAGVSQSPSNKVTEKGKDVELRCDPISGHTALYWYRQSLGQGLEFLIYFQGNSAPDKSGLPSDRFSAERTGGSVSTLTIQRTQQEDSAVYLCALGREPGANVLTFGAGSRLTVL.